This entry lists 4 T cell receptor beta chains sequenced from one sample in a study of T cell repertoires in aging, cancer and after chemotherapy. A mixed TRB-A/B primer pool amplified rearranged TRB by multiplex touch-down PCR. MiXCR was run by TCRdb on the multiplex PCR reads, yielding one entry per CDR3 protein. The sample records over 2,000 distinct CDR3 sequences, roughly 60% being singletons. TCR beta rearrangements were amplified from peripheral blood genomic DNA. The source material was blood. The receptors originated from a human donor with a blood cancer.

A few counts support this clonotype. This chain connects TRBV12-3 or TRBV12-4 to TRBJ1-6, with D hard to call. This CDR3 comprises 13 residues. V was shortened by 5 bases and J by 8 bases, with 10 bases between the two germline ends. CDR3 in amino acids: CASSIAGDSPLHF. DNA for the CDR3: TGTGCCAGCAGTATTGCAGGCGATTCACCCCTCCACTTT.

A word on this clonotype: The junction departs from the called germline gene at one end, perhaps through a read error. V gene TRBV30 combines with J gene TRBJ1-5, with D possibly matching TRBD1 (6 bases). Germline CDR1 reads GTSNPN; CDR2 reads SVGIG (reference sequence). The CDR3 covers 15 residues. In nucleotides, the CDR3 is TGTGCCTGGAGTGTACTTCCAGGGGCTGGTCAGCACCAGCATTTT. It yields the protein CAWSVLPGAGQHQHF.

The CDR3 protein is CASSQGLRYEQYF. Here the CDR3 DNA reads TGTGCCAGCAGCCAGGGACTAAGGTACGAGCAGTACTTC. The J gene is TRBJ2-7, the V gene TRBV7-2; 7 bases line up with TRBD2. J was trimmed by 4 bases and V by 5 bases; bases with no gene match: 5. CDR3 length: 13 amino acids. CDR1 is SGHTA and CDR2 is FQGNSA in the germline V gene.

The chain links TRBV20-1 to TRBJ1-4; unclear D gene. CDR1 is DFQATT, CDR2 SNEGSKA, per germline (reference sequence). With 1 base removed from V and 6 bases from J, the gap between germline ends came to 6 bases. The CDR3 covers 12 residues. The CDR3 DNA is TGCAGTGCTAGAGGCACTGATGAAAAACTGTTTTTT. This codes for CSARGTDEKLFF.